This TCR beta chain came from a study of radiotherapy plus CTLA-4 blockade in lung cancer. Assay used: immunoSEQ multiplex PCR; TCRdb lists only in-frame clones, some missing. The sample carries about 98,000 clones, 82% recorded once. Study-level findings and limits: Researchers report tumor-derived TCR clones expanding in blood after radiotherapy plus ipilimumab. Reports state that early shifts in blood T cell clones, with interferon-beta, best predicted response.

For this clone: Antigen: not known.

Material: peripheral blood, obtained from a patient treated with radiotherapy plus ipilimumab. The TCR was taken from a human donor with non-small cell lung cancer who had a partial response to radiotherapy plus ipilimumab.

CDR3 sequence (DNA): TGTGCCAGTAGCCCGCGGAGGACAGGGAACACTGAAGCTTTCTTT. Translation: CASSPRRTGNTEAFF. The chain couples TRBV19 to TRBJ1-1; 7 bases are shared with TRBD1. CDR1 and CDR2 (germline): LNHDA, SQIVND (reference sequence). This CDR3 is built from 15 residues. V lost 6 bases and J lost 1; bases outside the gene matches: 8.